Presented here are 16 T cell receptor beta chains from one specimen sequenced in a study of identical twins. TCRdb passed the 5' RACE reads through MiXCR, listing each CDR3 protein once. The sample consists of a few hundred thousand distinct CDR3 sequences, 9.5% to 10% of them appearing once. In addition, the sample was reused for a study of yellow fever vaccine responses in identical twins.

Sequencing input: PBMCs. The receptors stem from a woman in her late teens or twenties in good health.

This clonotype has at least ten counts. The chain links TRBV12-3 or TRBV12-4 to TRBJ2-2; 10 bases fit TRBD1. The V gene end was trimmed by 6 bases and the J gene end by 9 bases; junction bases not matched to a gene: 7. The CDR3 length is 14 residues. The CDR3 loop is CASRGQGIGRELFF. CDR3 DNA: TGTGCCAGCAGGGGACAGGGGATCGGACGGGAGCTGTTTTTT.

In its sample, this clonotype was seen a few times. V is TRBV10-3 and J is TRBJ1-2; D is uncertain. V dropped 7 bases and J dropped 8 bases, with 20 bases sitting between them. The CDR3 length is 14 residues. Germline lookup yields CDR1 ENHRY and CDR2 SYGVKD. CDR3: CAITHGGTGRGYTF. In DNA, the CDR3 is TGTGCCATCACCCACGGAGGAACCGGGAGAGGCTACACCTTC.

This clonotype has a handful of counts. The chain employs TRBV4-1 and TRBJ2-7; TRBD2 matches at 9 bases. The CDR3 has 16 amino acids. The V gene's germline CDR1 is MGHRA and CDR2 YSYEKL. The V and J ends lost 6 bases and 2 bases, in that order; junction bases with no gene match: 11. The CDR3 sequence is CASSPVAGERPYEQYF. CDR3 DNA sequence: TGCGCCAGCAGTCCCGTAGCGGGAGAAAGGCCCTACGAGCAGTACTTC.

V usage is TRBV5-1 and J usage is TRBJ2-5, with TRBD2 identical over 14 bases. Germline loops: CDR1 SGHRS, CDR2 YFSETQ. The CDR3 is 16 residues long. Trimming at V came to 3 bases and at J to 5 bases, leaving 6 bases not matched to a gene. CDR3 region: CASSSGLAGAMETQYF. The CDR3 DNA reads as TGCGCCAGCAGCTCGGGACTAGCGGGAGCGATGGAGACCCAGTACTTC.

This chain uses TRBV20-1 with TRBJ1-1; D unclear. V was cut by 6 bases and J by 3 bases, with 14 bases left in between. Germline CDR1 DFQATT, CDR2 SNEGSKA (reference sequence). This CDR3 has 13 amino acids. CDR3 in amino acids: CSAPPRGDTEAFF. The DNA for the CDR3 is TGCAGTGCCCCCCCCCGGGGAGACACTGAAGCTTTCTTT.

This clonotype was observed a handful of times. The chain employs TRBV10-3 and TRBJ1-1; D may be TRBD1 (6 bases). V was shortened by 1 base and J by 0 bases, with 9 bases between the two germline ends. Per the germline V gene, CDR1 is ENHRY and CDR2 is SYGVKD. This CDR3 has 15 amino acids. This chain's CDR3 is CAISEYSGVNTEAFF. In nucleotides, the CDR3 is TGTGCCATCAGTGAGTATTCAGGGGTGAACACTGAAGCTTTCTTT.

This clonotype was found a few times. The chain couples TRBV3-1 to TRBJ2-7; the match to TRBD2 covers 7 bases. The ends lost 4 bases at V and 0 bases at J; junction bases unmatched: 6. The CDR3 contains 15 residues. Germline values: CDR1 LGHDT, CDR2 YNNKEL (reference sequence). This chain's CDR3 is CASSLHSGISYEQYF. CDR3 sequence (DNA): TGTGCCAGCAGCCTACACAGCGGGATCTCCTACGAGCAGTACTTC.

This clonotype was seen at least ten times. CDR3 DNA sequence: TGTGCCAGTAGTAGGATGTACAATGAGCAGTTCTTC. Protein product: CASSRMYNEQFF. V usage is TRBV19 and J usage is TRBJ2-1, with no clear D. The length of the CDR3 is 12 residues. Trimming stripped 4 bases from V and 4 bases from J, with 5 bases between. Germline assignment: CDR1 LNHDA and CDR2 SQIVND (reference sequence). The variable domain in full, with the rest retrieved from reference TRBV19 and TRBJ2-1, is DGGITQSPKYLFRKEGQNVTLSCEQNLNHDAMYWYRQDPGQGLRLIYYSQIVNDFQKGDIAEGYSVSREKKESFPLTVTSAQKNPTAFYLCASSRMYNEQFFGPGTRLTVL.

This clonotype was picked up a small number of times. The V call is TRBV6-5, the J call TRBJ1-5, with TRBD1 identical over 8 bases. The CDR3 loop spans 13 amino acids. J was trimmed by 8 bases and V by 4 bases; bases with no gene match: 4. Germline assignment: CDR1 MNHEY and CDR2 SVGAGI. The CDR3 sequence: CASSSRGQEPQHF. The CDR3 DNA reads as TGTGCCAGCAGTTCCAGGGGGCAAGAGCCCCAGCATTTT.

The CDR3 loop reads CSVEDLQGGIDTQYF. In nucleotides, the CDR3 is TGCAGCGTTGAAGATCTTCAGGGAGGTATAGATACGCAGTATTTT. The chain couples TRBV29-1 to TRBJ2-3; D perhaps matches TRBD2 (6 bases). CDR1 SQVTM and CDR2 ANQGSEA come from the germline V gene. This CDR3 is 15 amino acids long. Trimming stripped 0 bases from V and 5 bases from J, with 15 bases between.

The table lists this clonotype with a few counts. The J gene is TRBJ2-1, the V gene TRBV2, with 13 bases identical to TRBD2. J gave up 5 bases and V 7 bases, and 8 bases lay outside the gene matches. Per germline, CDR1 SNHLY and CDR2 FYNNEI. The CDR3 loop spans 16 amino acids. CDR3 DNA: TGTGCCAGCATTACACGGACTAGCGGGAGCAACAATGAGCAGTTCTTC. Encoded protein: CASITRTSGSNNEQFF. Full variable domain (rest looked up from reference TRBV2 and TRBJ2-1): EPEVTQTPSHQVTQMGQEVILRCVPISNHLYFYWYRQILGQKVEFLVSFYNNEISEKSEIFDDQFSVERPDGSNFTLKIRSTKLEDSAMYFCASITRTSGSNNEQFFGPGTRLTVL.

This clonotype has just a few counts. The chain uses TRBV20-1 and TRBJ1-4; D gene uncertain. The germline V gene encodes CDR1 DFQATT and CDR2 SNEGSKA (reference sequence). V lost 3 bases, J lost 7 bases, and 15 bases lay in between. The CDR3 has 14 amino acids. The CDR3: CSASSGISAEKLFF. As DNA, the CDR3 is TGCAGTGCTAGCTCCGGGATATCAGCTGAAAAACTGTTTTTT.

The sample holds many counts of this clonotype. The V and J genes are TRBV9 and TRBJ1-2, with D possibly matching TRBD1 (6 bases). The length of the CDR3 is 15 residues. V dropped 0 bases and J dropped 4 bases, with 13 bases sitting between them. Germline V lookup: CDR1 SGDLS, CDR2 YYNGEE. The CDR3: CASSVEPPGAYGYTF. The CDR3 coding sequence is TGTGCCAGCAGCGTAGAACCTCCGGGGGCCTATGGCTACACCTTC.

The table lists this clonotype with many counts. The chain recombines TRBV7-9 with TRBJ1-6; TRBD1 matches 7 bases. Per the germline V gene, CDR1 is SEHNR and CDR2 is FQNEAQ (reference sequence). This CDR3 is built from 15 residues. Germline trimming cut 1 base from V and 8 bases from J; bases unmatched to any gene: 5. This CDR3 is CASSLDRDRDSPLHF. In DNA form, the CDR3 reads TGTGCCAGCAGCTTAGACCGAGACAGGGATTCACCCCTCCACTTT.

The chain couples TRBV9 to TRBJ2-7, with D possibly called TRBD1 or TRBD2 (5 bases each). Trimming removed 2 bases at V and 5 bases at J, with 14 bases between. Germline V gene data show CDR1 as SGDLS and CDR2 as YYNGEE. The CDR3 sequence is 14 residues long. The chain's CDR3 is CASSVWGTGDEQYF. CDR3 nucleotides: TGTGCCAGCAGCGTCTGGGGGACGGGCGACGAGCAGTACTTC.

This chain uses TRBV12-3 or TRBV12-4 with TRBJ2-7, with TRBD1 matching over 8 bases. Germline trimming cut 8 bases from V and 0 bases from J; bases unmatched to any gene: 21. The CDR3 contains 19 residues. Here the CDR3 reads CASWTSSGGGTGDSYEQYF. The CDR3 nucleotides read TGTGCCAGCTGGACATCCTCGGGTGGGGGGACAGGAGACTCCTACGAGCAGTACTTC.